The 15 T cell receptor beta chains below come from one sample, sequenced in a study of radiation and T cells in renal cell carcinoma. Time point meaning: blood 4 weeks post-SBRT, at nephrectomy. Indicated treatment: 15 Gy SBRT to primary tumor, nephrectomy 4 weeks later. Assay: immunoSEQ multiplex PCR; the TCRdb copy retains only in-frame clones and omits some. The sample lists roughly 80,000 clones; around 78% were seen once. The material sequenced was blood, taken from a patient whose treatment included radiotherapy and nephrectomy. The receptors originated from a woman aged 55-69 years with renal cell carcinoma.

The CDR3 sequence: CASSLSQGIYGYTF. CDR3 nucleotides: TGTGCCAGCAGCTTAAGCCAGGGAATCTATGGCTACACCTTC. The genes are TRBV11-2 and TRBJ1-2; D possibly corresponds to TRBD1 (5 bases). The CDR3 has 14 residues. V lost 2 bases and J lost 4, with 11 bases in between. Germline V gives CDR1 SGHAT, CDR2 FQNNGV.

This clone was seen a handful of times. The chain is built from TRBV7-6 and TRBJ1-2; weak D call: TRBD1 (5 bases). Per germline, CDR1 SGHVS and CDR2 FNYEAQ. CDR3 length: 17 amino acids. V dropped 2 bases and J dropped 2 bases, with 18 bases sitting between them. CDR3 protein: CASSLSPLTTENYGYTF. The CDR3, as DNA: TGTGCCAGCAGCTTATCCCCGCTGACGACAGAAAACTATGGCTACACCTTC.

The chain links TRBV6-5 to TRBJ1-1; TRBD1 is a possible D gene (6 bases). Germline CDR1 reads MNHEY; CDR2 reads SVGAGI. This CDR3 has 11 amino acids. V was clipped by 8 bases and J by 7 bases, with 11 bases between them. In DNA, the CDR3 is TGTGCCAGCGGCACAGGGCTTGAAGCTTTCTTT. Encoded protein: CASGTGLEAFF.

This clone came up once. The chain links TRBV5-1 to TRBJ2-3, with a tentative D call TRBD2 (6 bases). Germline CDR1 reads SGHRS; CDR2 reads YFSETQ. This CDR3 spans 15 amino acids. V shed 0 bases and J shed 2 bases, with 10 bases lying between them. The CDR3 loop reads CASSLGGGNTDTQYF. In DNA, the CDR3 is TGCGCCAGCAGCTTGGGTGGGGGGAACACAGATACGCAGTATTTT.

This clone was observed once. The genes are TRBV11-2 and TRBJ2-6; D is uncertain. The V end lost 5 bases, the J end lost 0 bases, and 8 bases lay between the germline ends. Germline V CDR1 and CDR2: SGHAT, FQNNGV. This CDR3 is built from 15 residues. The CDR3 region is CASSPASSGANVLTF. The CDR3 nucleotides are TGTGCCAGCAGCCCCGCCAGCTCTGGGGCCAACGTCCTGACTTTC.

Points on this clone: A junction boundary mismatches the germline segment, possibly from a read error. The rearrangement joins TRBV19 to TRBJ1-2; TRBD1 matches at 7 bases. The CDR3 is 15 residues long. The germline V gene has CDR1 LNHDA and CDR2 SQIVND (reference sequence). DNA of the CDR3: TGTGCCAGTAGTATTTGGGCAGGGGGTAACGATGGCTACACCTTC. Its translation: CASSIWAGGNDGYTF. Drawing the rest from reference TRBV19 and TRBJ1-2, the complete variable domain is DGGITQSPKYLFRKEGQNVTLSCEQNLNHDAMYWYRQDPGQGLRLIYYSQIVNDFQKGDIAEGYSVSREKKESFPLTVTSAQKNPTAFYLCASSIWAGGNDGYTFGSGTRLTVV.

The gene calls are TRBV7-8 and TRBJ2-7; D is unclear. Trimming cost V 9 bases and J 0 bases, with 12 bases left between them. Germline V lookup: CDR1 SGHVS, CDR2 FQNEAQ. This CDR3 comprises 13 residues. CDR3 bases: TGTGCCAGTTGCCCGGAGAGCTCCTACGAGCAGTACTTC. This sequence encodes CASCPESSYEQYF.

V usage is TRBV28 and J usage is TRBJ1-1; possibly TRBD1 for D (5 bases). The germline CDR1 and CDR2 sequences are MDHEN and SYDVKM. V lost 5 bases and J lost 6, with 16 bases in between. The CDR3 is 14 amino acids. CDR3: CASSNSYGGAEAFF. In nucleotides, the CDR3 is TGTGCCAGCAGTAACTCCTATGGAGGGGCTGAAGCTTTCTTT.

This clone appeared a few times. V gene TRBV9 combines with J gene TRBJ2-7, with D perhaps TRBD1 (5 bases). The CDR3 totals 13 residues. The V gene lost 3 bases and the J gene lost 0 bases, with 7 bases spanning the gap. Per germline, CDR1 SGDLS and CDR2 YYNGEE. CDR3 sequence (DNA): TGTGCCAGCAGCGCACAGGACTCCTACGAGCAGTACTTC. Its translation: CASSAQDSYEQYF.

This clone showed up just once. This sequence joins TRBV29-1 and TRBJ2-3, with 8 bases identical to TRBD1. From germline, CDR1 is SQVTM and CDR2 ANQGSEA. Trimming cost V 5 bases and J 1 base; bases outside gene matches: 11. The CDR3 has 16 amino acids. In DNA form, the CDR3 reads TGCAGCGTTCCCAGGGGGCCTGGTTTCGGCACAGATACGCAGTATTTT. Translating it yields CSVPRGPGFGTDTQYF.

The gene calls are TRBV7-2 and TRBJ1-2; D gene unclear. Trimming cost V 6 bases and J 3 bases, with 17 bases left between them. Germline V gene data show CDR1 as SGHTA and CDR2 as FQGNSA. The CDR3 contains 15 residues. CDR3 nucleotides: TGTGCCAGCAGGCGAGGACCAATGACGGACTATGGCTACACCTTC. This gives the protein CASRRGPMTDYGYTF.

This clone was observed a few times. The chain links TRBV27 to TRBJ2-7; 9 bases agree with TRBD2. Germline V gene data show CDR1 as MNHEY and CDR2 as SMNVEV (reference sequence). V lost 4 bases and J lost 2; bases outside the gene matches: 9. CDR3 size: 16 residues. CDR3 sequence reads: CASSSRWTSEPYEQYF. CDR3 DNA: TGTGCCAGCAGTTCTAGGTGGACTAGCGAACCCTACGAGCAGTACTTC.

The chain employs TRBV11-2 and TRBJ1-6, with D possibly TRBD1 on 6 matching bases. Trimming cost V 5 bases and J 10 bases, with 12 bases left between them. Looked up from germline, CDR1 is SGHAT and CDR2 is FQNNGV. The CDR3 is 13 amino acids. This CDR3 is CASSPGDYSPLHF. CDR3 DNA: TGTGCCAGCAGCCCAGGGGATTACTCACCCCTCCACTTT. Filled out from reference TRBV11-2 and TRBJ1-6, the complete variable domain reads EAGVAQSPRYKIIEKRQSVAFWCNPISGHATLYWYQQILGQGPKLLIQFQNNGVVDDSQLPKDRFSAERLKGVDSTLKIQPAKLEDSAVYLCASSPGDYSPLHFGNGTRLTVT.

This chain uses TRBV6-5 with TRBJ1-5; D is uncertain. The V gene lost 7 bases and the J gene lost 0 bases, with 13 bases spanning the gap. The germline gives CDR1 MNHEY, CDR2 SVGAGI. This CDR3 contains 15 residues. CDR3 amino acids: CASMRRPNSNQPQHF. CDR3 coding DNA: TGTGCCAGCATGAGGCGTCCTAATAGCAATCAGCCCCAGCATTTT.

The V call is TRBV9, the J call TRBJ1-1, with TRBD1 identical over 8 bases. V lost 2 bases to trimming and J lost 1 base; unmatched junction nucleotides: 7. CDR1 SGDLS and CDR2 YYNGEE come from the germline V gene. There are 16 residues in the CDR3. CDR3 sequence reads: CASSVIQGEANTEAFF. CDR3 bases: TGTGCCAGCAGCGTTATACAGGGGGAGGCGAACACTGAAGCTTTCTTT.